Following are 15 T cell receptor beta chains from one sample sequenced in a study of T-cell memory formation after mild COVID-19. TCRdb passed the 5' RACE reads through MiXCR, listing each CDR3 protein once. The sample consists of 150,000 to 200,000 distinct CDR3 sequences, roughly 13% of them appearing once. The sequenced sample was PBMCs or a T cell subset sorted from them (not recorded which). Every receptor here comes from a man aged 18 to 29 who had mild COVID-19 (a few samples of this study predate the infection). Cell type and time point are not known.

The chain links TRBV20-1 to TRBJ1-6; 8 bases are shared with TRBD1. The J segment lost 7 bases and the V segment lost 3 bases, leaving 2 bases of the junction unmatched. Looked up from germline, CDR1 is DFQATT and CDR2 is SNEGSKA (reference sequence). The CDR3 consists of 13 residues. The CDR3 loop reads CSARTGENSPLHF. The CDR3 bases are TGCAGTGCTAGGACAGGGGAAAATTCACCCCTCCACTTT.

This clonotype was recorded a few times. The J gene is TRBJ1-1, the V gene TRBV27; D perhaps matches TRBD1 (6 bases). V gave up 6 bases and J gave up 4 bases, with 12 bases separating them. Germline lookup yields CDR1 MNHEY and CDR2 SMNVEV (reference sequence). The CDR3 sequence is 13 residues long. In DNA, the CDR3 is TGTGCCAGCAGGGCACAGGGTTCCACTGAAGCTTTCTTT. Translating gives CASRAQGSTEAFF.

The chain links TRBV20-1 to TRBJ1-4, with 9 bases lining up with TRBD1. Trimming removed 6 bases from V and 7 bases from J; junction bases left unmatched: 9. The V gene's germline CDR1 is DFQATT and CDR2 SNEGSKA (reference sequence). The CDR3 extends over 14 amino acids. CDR3 in DNA: TGCAGTGCCGCCTCCGGGACAGGGCTTGAAAAACTGTTTTTT. Translated, it gives CSAASGTGLEKLFF.

There are a few counts of this clonotype. This sequence joins TRBV18 and TRBJ2-5; no definite D call. The germline V and J ends were trimmed by 6 bases and 5 bases, with 13 bases remaining between them. This CDR3 region has 13 residues. Germline V lookup: CDR1 KGHSH, CDR2 LQKENI. The CDR3 is CASSRHHTETQYF. Here the CDR3 DNA reads TGTGCCAGCTCGCGACACCACACTGAGACCCAGTACTTC.

This clonotype was detected only a few times. The chain recombines TRBV4-1 with TRBJ2-6, with D perhaps assigned TRBD1 or TRBD2 (5 bases each). This CDR3 comprises 18 residues. The germline V gene has CDR1 MGHRA and CDR2 YSYEKL. Between the trimmed V and J ends, which lost 2 bases and 1 base, there was a span of 15 bases. The CDR3 DNA reads as TGCGCCAGCAGCCAACATCTCCGGGGCGGTTCTGGGGCCAACGTCCTGACTTTC. It yields the protein CASSQHLRGGSGANVLTF.

The rearrangement links TRBV10-3 to TRBJ1-5; the D is unclear. The ends were cut back, 2 bases at V and 2 bases at J, with 7 bases in the middle. The CDR3 is 14 amino acids. CDR1 is ENHRY, CDR2 SYGVKD, per germline. CDR3 DNA: TGTGCCATCAGTGAGCAGATTGGCAATCAGCCCCAGCATTTT. This encodes CAISEQIGNQPQHF.

This clonotype was observed a handful of times. This chain uses TRBV6-1 with TRBJ1-2; no firm D call. Looked up from germline, CDR1 is MNHNS and CDR2 is SASEGT. Trimming cost V 0 bases and J 8 bases, with 10 bases left between them. The CDR3 has 13 amino acids. The CDR3 DNA reads TGTGCCAGCAGTGAAGCGCGGCAGCTGGGCTACACCTTC. This encodes CASSEARQLGYTF.

This clonotype was seen only a few times. The chain couples TRBV3-1 to TRBJ2-2, with D hard to call. Germline V gives CDR1 LGHDT, CDR2 YNNKEL (reference sequence). The CDR3 extends over 12 amino acids. Trimming pared 1 base from V and 7 bases from J, leaving 4 bases between. The CDR3 region has the DNA TGTGCCAGCAGCCAAGGAGTCGGGGAGCTGTTTTTT. Protein: CASSQGVGELFF.

The chain combines TRBV7-2 with TRBJ2-1, with TRBD2 matching 9 bases. The CDR3 runs 15 residues. Germline V CDR1 and CDR2: SGHTA, FQGNSA. The V segment lost 1 base and the J segment 8 bases; nucleotides outside the gene matches: 6. In DNA, the CDR3 is TGTGCCAGCAGCTTAGAAGCGGGAGGCGGTCATGAGCAGTTCTTC. As protein: CASSLEAGGGHEQFF. Using reference TRBV7-2 and TRBJ2-1 for the parts outside the CDR3, the full variable domain is GAGVSQSPSNKVTEKGKDVELRCDPISGHTALYWYRQSLGQGLEFLIYFQGNSAPDKSGLPSDRFSAERTGGSVSTLTIQRTQQEDSAVYLCASSLEAGGGHEQFFGPGTRLTVL.

This chain links TRBV24-1 with TRBJ2-5, with a weak D call TRBD1 (5 bases). Germline CDR1 is KGHDR and CDR2 is SFDVKD. Trimming stripped 4 bases from V and 1 base from J, with 6 bases between. This CDR3 spans 13 amino acids. The CDR3 bases are TGTGCCACCAGTGAAGGGGCCCAAGAGACCCAGTACTTC. Its translation: CATSEGAQETQYF.

This clonotype was recorded at least ten times. The chain uses TRBV7-8 and TRBJ2-1; TRBD2 agrees at 11 bases. The CDR3 has 16 residues. V lost 0 bases, J lost 4 bases, and 2 bases stayed unmatched. The germline gives CDR1 SGHVS, CDR2 FQNEAQ. The CDR3 protein is CASSLAASGGYNEQFF. DNA for the CDR3: TGTGCCAGCAGCTTAGCGGCTAGCGGGGGGTACAATGAGCAGTTCTTC.

This chain joins TRBV20-1 and TRBJ2-7; TRBD1 matches at 8 bases. V trimming: 6 bases; J trimming: 3 bases; junction bases outside the gene matches: 4. Germline loops: CDR1 DFQATT, CDR2 SNEGSKA (reference sequence). CDR3 length equals 12 residues. The CDR3 bases are TGCAGTGCCACAGACAGGGGCTACGAGCAGTACTTC. Its protein product is CSATDRGYEQYF.

J is TRBJ1-2 and V is TRBV5-1; unclear D gene. Between the trimmed V and J ends, which lost 4 bases and 1 base, there was a span of 11 bases. This CDR3 region has 14 residues. Germline V CDR1 and CDR2: SGHRS, YFSETQ. CDR3 DNA: TGCGCCAGCAGCCCGACGGAGGGTAACTATGGCTACACCTTC. Amino acids: CASSPTEGNYGYTF.

This clonotype has a handful of counts. This chain uses TRBV4-3 with TRBJ2-3; no clear D gene. The CDR3 runs to 15 residues. Germline V gene data show CDR1 as LGHNA and CDR2 as YSLEER. V was cut by 0 bases and J by 4 bases, with 11 bases left in between. CDR3 sequence: CASSQDPVSADTQYF. CDR3 nucleotide sequence: TGCGCCAGCAGCCAAGATCCTGTGAGTGCAGATACGCAGTATTTT.

CDR3 DNA sequence: TGTGCCAGCAGCTTGGGGTTTATGAACACTGAAGCTTTCTTT. As protein: CASSLGFMNTEAFF. V gene TRBV7-2 combines with J gene TRBJ1-1; D unresolved. Germline CDR1 SGHTA, CDR2 FQGNSA. CDR3 length equals 14 residues. Deletions cut 3 bases from V and 0 bases from J, with 8 bases between.